The 3 T cell receptor beta chains below were found in one sample sequenced in a study of blood T cells in healthy people across ages. With a J-beta primer mix and a sample-barcoded 5' primer, a second PCR ran about 6 to 11 cycles. TCRdb re-derived calls from the 5' RACE reads in MiXCR, one entry per CDR3 protein. Found here are hundreds of thousands of distinct CDR3 sequences, approximately 40% of them singletons; the top ten hold about 30%. The specimen was blood. The receptors here all came from a man aged 80 or over in good health.

The chain links TRBV11-2 to TRBJ2-7; 9 bases map to TRBD1. V dropped 5 bases and J dropped 1; count of bases not matched to a gene: 9. This CDR3 has 16 residues. The germline V gene has CDR1 SGHAT and CDR2 FQNNGV. This chain's CDR3 is CASSASGTGNSYEQYF. The DNA for the CDR3 is TGTGCCAGCAGCGCTTCCGGGACAGGGAATTCCTACGAGCAGTACTTC.

There are a few counts of this clonotype. The V and J genes are TRBV5-1 and TRBJ2-1, with D possibly TRBD2 on 5 matching bases. Deletions cut 5 bases from V and 6 bases from J, with 21 bases between. Germline lookup yields CDR1 SGHRS and CDR2 YFSETQ. The CDR3 sequence is 16 residues long. Here the CDR3 reads CASSWSSSGSFNEQFF. For the CDR3, the DNA is TGCGCCAGCAGTTGGAGTAGCTCGGGATCGTTCAATGAGCAGTTCTTC.

The V gene is TRBV11-3, the J gene TRBJ2-5; no firm D call. The J call may be mistaken, given a closer DNA end match to TRBJ2-7. The CDR3 consists of 14 residues. CDR1 and CDR2 (germline): SGHNT, YENEEA. The CDR3 is CASSFDPGRYEQYF. Written as DNA, the CDR3 is TGTGCCAGCAGCTTTGACCCAGGACGCTACGAGCAGTACTTC.